A single TCR beta chain is shown here with its context. Repertoires were generated with immunoSEQ multiplex PCR, while TCRdb's copy carries only in-frame clones and drops some. This sample yields about 77,000 clones, of which roughly four fifths are seen a single time; 9.5% to 10% belongs to the top ten. Germline V gives CDR1 MGHRA, CDR2 YSYEKL. V was shortened by 1 base and J by 6 bases, with 16 bases between the two germline ends. The CDR3 loop spans 17 amino acids. The sample originates from a study of radiotherapy plus CTLA-4 blockade in lung cancer. The TCR originated in a human donor with non-small cell lung cancer whose response to radiotherapy plus ipilimumab could not be evaluated. The chain links TRBV4-1 to TRBJ1-6; D gene unclear. Sample: peripheral blood, taken from a patient treated with radiotherapy plus ipilimumab. The CDR3: CASSQVPARGRNSPLHF. In nucleotides, the CDR3 is TGCGCCAGCAGCCAAGTTCCCGCCAGAGGGCGTAATTCACCCCTCCACTTT.